This TCR beta chain was sequenced during a study of blood T cells in healthy people across ages. Study-wide results and limits: The diversity estimates, figures obtained from one million T cells, were considered underestimates. Both higher diversity and more naive CD4+ cells marked long-lived donors when set against aged donors.

The CDR3 extends over 12 amino acids. Germline-derived CDR1 and CDR2 are MNHEY and SMNVEV (reference sequence). V dropped 4 bases and J dropped 4 bases, with 7 bases sitting between them. Regarding this clonotype: Antigen specificity is unknown.

A second PCR of roughly 6 to 12 cycles used a sample-barcoded 5' primer and a J-beta primer mix. Every single cDNA molecule received a tag from a template-switch adaptor with 12 random nucleotides. TCRdb reanalysed the 5' RACE reads using MiXCR and keeps one entry per CDR3 protein. This table holds some 290,000 distinct CDR3 sequences, 25% to 30% found once. Sequencing was done on a sample of blood. The chain couples TRBV27 to TRBJ1-2; no clear D. The sequence derives from a woman between 65 and 79 years old in good health. CDR3: CASSSSTYGYTF. The DNA for the CDR3 is TGTGCCAGCAGTTCAAGTACCTATGGCTACACCTTC.